These T cell receptor beta chains were read from a single sample in a study of cytomegalovirus exposure and HLA in healthy donors. The method was immunoSEQ multiplex PCR; TCRdb's version includes in-frame clones alone and lacks a portion of them. The data contain some 230,000 clones, about 89% of them seen just once; the ten biggest clones take up approximately 1%. The sequenced material came from PBMCs. Source of these receptors: a woman aged 18-29 years in good health and CMV-seronegative. CDR3s include the opening cysteine and the closing phenylalanine or tryptophan.

v_gene: TRBV18; j_gene: TRBJ1-2; CDR3aa: CASSPGSDGYTF
v_gene: TRBV6-5; j_gene: TRBJ2-1; CDR3aa: CAARDFRSDNEQFF
v_gene: TRBV7-2; j_gene: TRBJ2-7; CDR3aa: CASSLGRVYEQYF
v_gene: TRBV9; j_gene: TRBJ2-7; CDR3aa: CASSVAGNGGFSYEQYF
v_gene: TRBV19; j_gene: TRBJ2-3; CDR3aa: CASSVVGGGDTQYF
v_gene: TRBV27; j_gene: TRBJ2-2; CDR3aa: CASSFTSGSPMHTGELFF
v_gene: TRBV10-2; j_gene: TRBJ2-1; CDR3aa: CASSEEGGKYNEQFF
v_gene: TRBV7-7; j_gene: TRBJ2-7; CDR3aa: CASSRQTGSEQYF
v_gene: TRBV30; j_gene: TRBJ1-1; CDR3aa: CAWTVGGANTEAFF
v_gene: TRBV6-5; j_gene: TRBJ2-1; CDR3aa: CASREHSGSYNEQFF
v_gene: TRBV7-2; j_gene: TRBJ1-1; CDR3aa: CASTRTGRSEAFF
v_gene: TRBV30; j_gene: TRBJ1-6; CDR3aa: CAWSLGPLGRYNSPLHF
v_gene: TRBV11-2; j_gene: TRBJ1-1; CDR3aa: CASSYRTRDYNSDTEAFF
v_gene: TRBV11-2; j_gene: TRBJ2-7; CDR3aa: CASSLGGTGGVAYEQYF
v_gene: TRBV11-1; j_gene: TRBJ2-3; CDR3aa: CASSTSPGDTDTQYF
v_gene: TRBV5-6; j_gene: TRBJ2-5; CDR3aa: CASSLAGGFGSETQYF
v_gene: TRBV5-1; j_gene: TRBJ2-7; CDR3aa: CASSSSRDRVSYEQYF
v_gene: TRBV27; j_gene: TRBJ2-7; CDR3aa: CASSLSGQPHYEQYF
v_gene: TRBV27; j_gene: TRBJ2-2; CDR3aa: CASSLAGNTGELFF
v_gene: TRBV19; j_gene: TRBJ1-2; CDR3aa: CASSKMTEGVNGYTF
v_gene: TRBV27; j_gene: TRBJ2-3; CDR3aa: CASSLLLAGGEDTQYF
v_gene: TRBV29-1; j_gene: TRBJ1-3; CDR3aa: CSVRRRGGNTIYF
v_gene: TRBV19; j_gene: TRBJ1-1; CDR3aa: CASSITTRTEAFF
v_gene: TRBV4-1; j_gene: TRBJ1-3; CDR3aa: CASSQGVVGRGGNTIYF
v_gene: TRBV6-1; j_gene: TRBJ1-6; CDR3aa: CASNMGQGNSPLHF
v_gene: TRBV10-3; j_gene: TRBJ1-2; CDR3aa: CAISTSGTTNYGYTF
v_gene: TRBV2; j_gene: TRBJ1-3; CDR3aa: CANRRGIISGNTIYF
v_gene: TRBV10-3; j_gene: TRBJ2-3; CDR3aa: CAISPMSGSADTQYF
v_gene: TRBV18; j_gene: TRBJ1-1; CDR3aa: CASSPRENTEAFF
v_gene: TRBV18; j_gene: TRBJ1-4; CDR3aa: CASSPVRQVPWNEKLFF
v_gene: TRBV4-2; j_gene: TRBJ2-7; CDR3aa: CASKKQEVEEQYF
v_gene: TRBV29-1; j_gene: TRBJ2-2; CDR3aa: CSAQQGAGNTGELFF
v_gene: TRBV5-1; j_gene: TRBJ1-5; CDR3aa: CASSLQGPDQPQHF
v_gene: TRBV28; j_gene: TRBJ2-7; CDR3aa: CASRTGTELYEQYF
v_gene: TRBV2; j_gene: TRBJ1-1; CDR3aa: CASRTDRDNTEAFF
v_gene: TRBV27; j_gene: TRBJ1-1; CDR3aa: CASSFGQGKTEAFF
v_gene: TRBV18; j_gene: TRBJ1-1; CDR3aa: CASSQKRGTEAFF
v_gene: TRBV18; j_gene: TRBJ2-1; CDR3aa: CASTGLAGGISYNEQFF
v_gene: TRBV5-4; j_gene: TRBJ2-1; CDR3aa: CASSLRGGIINEQFF
v_gene: TRBV28; j_gene: TRBJ2-7; CDR3aa: CASIAPGRGTYEQYF
v_gene: TRBV29-1; j_gene: TRBJ1-2; CDR3aa: CSVGAGGIGYTF
v_gene: TRBV11-1; j_gene: TRBJ1-1; CDR3aa: CASSLDPGRTEAFF
v_gene: TRBV5-1; j_gene: TRBJ2-7; CDR3aa: CASSLVPRDYTYEQYF
v_gene: TRBV28; j_gene: TRBJ2-1; CDR3aa: CASRVRAAVGEQFF
v_gene: TRBV5-1; j_gene: TRBJ1-2; CDR3aa: CASSPATGEGNYGYTF
v_gene: TRBV9; j_gene: TRBJ2-5; CDR3aa: CASSVDVLGGLQETQYF
v_gene: TRBV27; j_gene: TRBJ1-5; CDR3aa: CASSLDRDRNQPQHF
v_gene: TRBV25-1; j_gene: TRBJ2-1; CDR3aa: CASSLGTSYVNEQFF